The rows below give T cell receptor beta chains drawn from one sample of a study of T-cell memory formation after mild COVID-19. From the 5' RACE reads, TCRdb called clonotypes with MiXCR, one entry per CDR3 protein. The top ten clones hold more than 8% of a sample with 400,000 or so distinct CDR3 sequences, around 19% of them seen once. Sequenced: PBMCs or a T cell subset sorted from them (not recorded which). All receptors come from an adult woman who had mild COVID-19 (a few samples of this study predate the infection). Cell type and time point are not known. Each CDR3 is given with its conserved first and last residue. The D gene is left open where the match is weak. Size values are once, few and many counts, or a class for expanded clones, and some rows have none.

TRBJ2-2 | TRBD1 | 14 | TRBV30 | - | TGTGCCTGGGGGGGACAGGGATACACCGGGGAGCTGTTTTTT | CAWGGQGYTGELFF
TRBJ2-5 | - | 12 | TRBV20-1 | - | TGCAGTGTCTCAGCGGGCGGGGAGACCCAGTACTTC | CSVSAGGETQYF
TRBJ2-1 | - | 12 | TRBV3-1 | - | TGTGCCAGCAGCCAAGCACGGAACGAGCAGTTCTTC | CASSQARNEQFF
TRBJ1-1 | - | 13 | TRBV15 | few | TGTGCCACCAAGGGACACCCGAACACTGAAGCTTTCTTT | CATKGHPNTEAFF
TRBJ2-3 | TRBD2 | 16 | TRBV5-6 | - | TGTGCCAGCAGCTTGTACACAGCGGGGGGACCAGATACGCAGTATTTT | CASSLYTAGGPDTQYF
TRBJ2-3 | TRBD2 | 18 | TRBV6-2/TRBV6-3 | - | TGTGCCAGCAGTTCCGGTTACACGAGCGGGAGTCGGACAGATACGCAGTATTTT | CASSSGYTSGSRTDTQYF
TRBJ2-1 | TRBD2 | 15 | TRBV7-3 | - | TGTGCCAGCAGCTTAGACCCGGGGGGGTACAATGAGCAGTTCTTC | CASSLDPGGYNEQFF
TRBJ2-1 | - | 15 | TRBV19 | few | TGTGCCAGTAGGAAGGGAGAGCTGCTGGGTTGGGAGCAGTTCTTC | CASRKGELLGWEQFF
TRBJ2-4 | - | 14 | TRBV4-2 | - | TGTGCCAGCAGCCAAGAAGGGCAGGGAAACATTCAGTACTTC | CASSQEGQGNIQYF
TRBJ1-1 | TRBD1 | 15 | TRBV7-9 | - | TGTGCCAGCCGCCTCGAGGGGGCGGGAAACACTGAAGCTTTCTTT | CASRLEGAGNTEAFF
TRBJ2-3 | TRBD1 | 16 | TRBV20-1 | - | TGCAGTGCTAGAGCACGCGACAGGGGGCGCACAGATACGCAGTATTTT | CSARARDRGRTDTQYF
TRBJ2-3 | - | 14 | TRBV7-8 | - | TGTGCCAGCAGCTTACTAGAATCCACAGATACGCAGTATTTT | CASSLLESTDTQYF
TRBJ1-1 | - | 14 | TRBV20-1 | - | TGCAGCCAGGGTGCTGGGGGGGCGAACACTGAAGCTTTCTTT | CSQGAGGANTEAFF
TRBJ2-1 | TRBD2 | 20 | TRBV7-9 | many | TGTGCCAGCAGCCCCCATGCCGGGACTAGCGGGAGTCCCACCTACAATGAGCAGTTCTTC | CASSPHAGTSGSPTYNEQFF
TRBJ2-7 | TRBD2 | 15 | TRBV5-1 | many | TGCGCCAGCGGACTAGCGGGGGCCACCTCCTACGAGCAGTACTTC | CASGLAGATSYEQYF
TRBJ1-1 | - | 14 | TRBV7-3 | - | TGTGCCAGCAGCACGGACAGTATGAACACTGAAGCTTTCTTT | CASSTDSMNTEAFF
TRBJ2-7 | - | 15 | TRBV18 | few | TGTGCCAGCTCGCTTTTGGACGCCGGCTCCTACGAGCAGTACTTC | CASSLLDAGSYEQYF
TRBJ2-1 | TRBD2 | 14 | TRBV29-1 | - | TGCAGCGTCGTAGGGCGGGAGGGCCGCGGTGAGCAGTTCTTC | CSVVGREGRGEQFF
TRBJ2-3 | - | 15 | TRBV5-1 | - | TGCGCCAGCAGGTTGGACACCTCTAGCACAGATACGCAGTATTTT | CASRLDTSSTDTQYF
TRBJ1-5 | - | 14 | TRBV20-1 | - | TGCAGTGCTAGGTACGGCGTTCTCAATCAGCCCCAGCATTTT | CSARYGVLNQPQHF
TRBJ2-7 | - | 15 | TRBV20-1 | - | TGCAGTGCTAGAGATAGGCTAGCGCGACCCTACGAGCAGTACTTC | CSARDRLARPYEQYF
TRBJ2-1 | TRBD1 | 15 | TRBV20-1 | few | TGCAGTGCTAGAGACCCGGACAGGGGGGTCAATGAGCAGTTCTTC | CSARDPDRGVNEQFF
TRBJ2-7 | - | 14 | TRBV27 | - | TGTGCCAGCAGTTTAACCTGGAATTTAAACGAGCAGTACTTC | CASSLTWNLNEQYF
TRBJ1-1 | - | 12 | TRBV4-1 | - | TGCGCCAGCAGCCAACTGTACACTGAAGCTTTCTTT | CASSQLYTEAFF
TRBJ2-1 | - | 13 | TRBV6-1 | - | TGTGCCAGCAGTGTTGCCGGAGAAGATGAGCAGTTCTTC | CASSVAGEDEQFF
TRBJ2-7 | TRBD2 | 18 | TRBV13 | - | TGTGCCAGCAGCTTTCGGGGACTAGCCCGGGGGGGCTCCTACGAGCAGTACTTC | CASSFRGLARGGSYEQYF
TRBJ2-3 | - | 14 | TRBV4-1 | few | TGCGCCAGCAGCCAAGACAGAAGCACAGATACGCAGTATTTT | CASSQDRSTDTQYF
TRBJ2-1 | TRBD1 | 17 | TRBV20-1 | - | TGCAGTGCTAGAGATAGTGCTGGACAGGGGAGATACAATGAGCAGTTCTTC | CSARDSAGQGRYNEQFF
TRBJ2-7 | - | 15 | TRBV11-2 | few | TGTGCCAGCAGCCCCCATAGCCAGATCTCCTACGAGCAGTACTTC | CASSPHSQISYEQYF
TRBJ2-7 | TRBD1 | 15 | TRBV5-1 | - | TGCGCCAGCAGCTTGGACGGGACAGCCAACTACGAGCAGTACTTC | CASSLDGTANYEQYF
TRBJ2-3 | TRBD2 | 15 | TRBV4-2 | few | TGTGCCAGCACTTCACTAGCGGGAAGAACAGATACGCAGTATTTT | CASTSLAGRTDTQYF
TRBJ2-7 | TRBD2 | 15 | TRBV29-1 | many | TGCAGCGTTGAAAAGGGACTAGCGGGAGGTTACGAGCAGTACTTC | CSVEKGLAGGYEQYF
TRBJ2-7 | TRBD1 | 14 | TRBV7-9 | - | TGTGCCAGCAACACAGGGGTTCGACACGGCGAGCAGTACTTC | CASNTGVRHGEQYF
TRBJ2-3 | TRBD2 | 13 | TRBV10-3 | few | TGTGCCATCAAGGATTGGGGGGGAGATACGCAGTATTTT | CAIKDWGGDTQYF
TRBJ1-2 | - | 11 | TRBV29-1 | - | TGCAGCGTTGGGTTGGGAACTGGCTACACCTTC | CSVGLGTGYTF
TRBJ2-6 | - | 15 | TRBV5-5 | few | TGTGCCAGCAGCACCCCAGCCTCTGGGGCCAACGTCCTGACTTTC | CASSTPASGANVLTF
TRBJ1-5 | TRBD1 | 15 | TRBV4-3 | few | TGCGCCAGCAGCCGTAACAGGGGGGGCAATCAGCCCCAGCATTTT | CASSRNRGGNQPQHF
TRBJ2-7 | TRBD2 | 16 | TRBV18 | - | TGTGCCAGCTCACCTCCGGGAGCGGGAGCTACCTACGAGCAGTACTTC | CASSPPGAGATYEQYF
TRBJ1-2 | TRBD1 | 13 | TRBV5-5 | many | TGTGCCAGCAGCTTTGACAGGGACTATGGCTACACCTTC | CASSFDRDYGYTF
TRBJ2-3 | TRBD2 | 14 | TRBV7-2 | few | TGTGCCAGCAGTAATAGCGGGACCCCGGATACGCAGTATTTT | CASSNSGTPDTQYF
TRBJ1-2 | - | 12 | TRBV4-2 | many | TGTGCCAGCAGCTCGGACCGGTATGGCTACACCTTC | CASSSDRYGYTF
TRBJ2-4 | TRBD2 | 13 | TRBV29-1 | few | TGCAGCGCCCGGACTAGCGGAGGAAACATTCAGTACTTC | CSARTSGGNIQYF
TRBJ2-2 | - | 12 | TRBV4-3 | few | TGCGCCAGCAGCCAAGCCACCGGGGAGCTGTTTTTT | CASSQATGELFF
TRBJ2-2 | - | 15 | TRBV24-1 | - | TGTGCCACCAGTGATACTAGTATGAACACCGGGGAGCTGTTTTTT | CATSDTSMNTGELFF
TRBJ2-5 | - | 16 | TRBV18 | few | TGTGCCAGCTCACCACCCGGAACAGGGAGAGTAGCGACCCAGTACTTC | CASSPPGTGRVATQYF
TRBJ2-1 | - | 15 | TRBV30 | - | TGTGCCTGGAGTCTAGGGAAGGTCGTTAGTTATGAGCAGTTCTTC | CAWSLGKVVSYEQFF
TRBJ2-1 | - | 15 | TRBV20-1 | few | TGCAGTGCTACTTCGCGCCGAATGTCCTACAATGAGCAGTTCTTC | CSATSRRMSYNEQFF
TRBJ2-6 | - | 16 | TRBV29-1 | - | TGCAGCGTTGTATCCCCGGGGGTGGATGGGGCCAACGTCCTGACTTTC | CSVVSPGVDGANVLTF
TRBJ2-3 | - | 15 | TRBV2 | - | TGTGCCAGCAGTGAAGTAATCGAGGGGGCAGATACGCAGTATTTT | CASSEVIEGADTQYF
TRBJ2-6 | - | 17 | TRBV3-1 | - | TGTGCCAGCAGCGGGACTCCCTGGAGCTCTGGGGCCAACGTCCTGACTTTC | CASSGTPWSSGANVLTF
TRBJ1-1 | - | 12 | TRBV7-9 | few | TGTGCCAGCAGCTTTTCCGGGGATGAAGCTTTCTTT | CASSFSGDEAFF
TRBJ1-2 | - | 13 | TRBV2 | - | TGTGCCAGCAGGGCGACGGGGCTTTATGGCTACACCTTC | CASRATGLYGYTF